This entry lists 2 T cell receptor beta chains sequenced from one sample in a study of T cell responses to AZD1222 COVID-19 vaccine. Measured with immunoSEQ multiplex PCR; TCRdb has only the in-frame clones, and not every one. The repertoire holds roughly 130,000 clones, with roughly 90% as singletons. This sample comprised peripheral blood, obtained on day 0 of AZD1222 vaccination. The receptor set was obtained from an adult in good health.

This chain uses TRBV28 with TRBJ2-5; D uncertain. CDR3 length equals 13 residues. CDR1 and CDR2 from the germline V gene are MDHEN and SYDVKM. Deletions cut 2 bases from V and 2 bases from J, with 6 bases between. CDR3 sequence: CASSLPPQETQYF. The CDR3 coding sequence is TGTGCCAGCAGTTTACCGCCACAAGAGACCCAGTACTTC.

This clone was detected once. The chain employs TRBV5-4 and TRBJ1-1; D gene uncertain. CDR1 and CDR2 from the germline V gene are SGHNT and YYREEE (reference sequence). The CDR3 is 14 residues long. Between the trimmed V and J ends, which lost 0 bases and 3 bases, there was a span of 9 bases. DNA of the CDR3: TGTGCCAGCAGCTTGGGAGGGTTCCACACTGAAGCTTTCTTT. This encodes CASSLGGFHTEAFF.